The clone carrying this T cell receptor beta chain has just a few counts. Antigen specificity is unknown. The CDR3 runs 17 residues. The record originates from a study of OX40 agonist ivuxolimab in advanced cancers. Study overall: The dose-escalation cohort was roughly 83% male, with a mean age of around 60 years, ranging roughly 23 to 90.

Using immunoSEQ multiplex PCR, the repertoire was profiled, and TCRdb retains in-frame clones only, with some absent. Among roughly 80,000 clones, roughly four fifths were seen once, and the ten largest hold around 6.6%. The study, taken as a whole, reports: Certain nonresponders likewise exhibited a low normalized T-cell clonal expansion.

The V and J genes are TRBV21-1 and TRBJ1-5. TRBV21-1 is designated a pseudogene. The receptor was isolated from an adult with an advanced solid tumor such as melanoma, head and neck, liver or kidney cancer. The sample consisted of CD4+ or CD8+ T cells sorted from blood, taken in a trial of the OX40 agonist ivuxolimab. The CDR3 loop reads CASSKVRDPRSGQPQHF. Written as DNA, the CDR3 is TGTGCCAGCAGCAAAGTGAGGGACCCGCGGTCAGGGCAGCCCCAGCATTTT.